Listed below are T cell receptor beta chains from one sample, sequenced in a study of blood T cell repertoires in COVID-19. This table comes from immunoSEQ multiplex PCR, and its TCRdb copy is limited to in-frame clones, with some not included. The sample lists about 250,000 clones; around 83% were seen once. The sequenced sample consisted of peripheral blood. The receptors here all came from a man aged 35 to 55 with active or convalescent COVID-19. CDR3s include the opening cysteine and the closing phenylalanine or tryptophan. The D gene is left open where the match is weak. A row's size may be missing; if present it is once, few, many or a size class.

TRBV28	13	TRBJ1-5	-	-	TGTGCCAGCGGACAAATTAGCAATCAGCCCCAGCATTTT	CASGQISNQPQHF
TRBV7-9	13	TRBJ1-2	-	-	TGTGCCAGCAGCTTATTACAGGACTATGGCTACACCTTC	CASSLLQDYGYTF
TRBV7-9	13	TRBJ2-7	-	-	TGTGCCAGCAGCGGACCAGGGTACGACGAGCAGTACTTC	CASSGPGYDEQYF
TRBV14	12	TRBJ2-7	-	-	TGTGCCAGCAGCAAACAGGGCTACGAGCAGTACTTC	CASSKQGYEQYF
TRBV19	14	TRBJ1-5	-	-	TGTGCCAGTAGTATAGAAGAGGGCAATCAGCCCCAGCATTTT	CASSIEEGNQPQHF
TRBV6-2/TRBV6-3	16	TRBJ2-3	-	-	TGTGCCAGCAGCATCGGGGGCGGGGGAAACACAGATACGCAGTATTTT	CASSIGGGGNTDTQYF
TRBV7-9	15	TRBJ2-3	-	-	TGTGCCAGCAGCCCTGGATCTCAGGGCACAGATACGCAGTATTTT	CASSPGSQGTDTQYF
TRBV2	14	TRBJ2-1	TRBD2	-	TGTGCCAGCCTACGACTAGCGGGAGCCGATGAGCAGTTCTTC	CASLRLAGADEQFF
TRBV4-3	15	TRBJ2-7	-	once	TGCGCCAGCAGCCAAGACAGGGGAAGCTCCTACGAGCAGTACTTC	CASSQDRGSSYEQYF
TRBV14	17	TRBJ1-1	-	-	TGTGCCAGCAGCCAATTCATTCAGGGTCCATGGAACACTGAAGCTTTCTTT	CASSQFIQGPWNTEAFF
TRBV7-8	14	TRBJ2-5	-	once	TGTGCCAGCAGCTTAATGCAGGCCCTGGGGACCCAGTACTTC	CASSLMQALGTQYF
TRBV12-3/TRBV12-4	12	TRBJ1-1	-	once	TGTGCCAGCAGTTCCCGGCGGACTGAAGCTTTCTTT	CASSSRRTEAFF
TRBV5-1	16	TRBJ2-3	TRBD1	-	TGCGCCAGCAGCTACACCGGGACAGGGGTCACAGATACGCAGTATTTT	CASSYTGTGVTDTQYF
TRBV30	14	TRBJ1-2	-	-	TGTGCCTGGAGTGCAGGACTCGTTGCTGGAGGCTACACCTTC	CAWSAGLVAGGYTF
TRBV3-1/TRBV3-2	14	TRBJ2-7	TRBD1	-	TGTGCCAGCAGCCGAATCGGGACAGGGGATGAGCAGTACTTC	CASSRIGTGDEQYF
TRBV4-2	17	TRBJ2-5	TRBD2	-	TGTGCCAGCAGCCGGCAAAGCGGGGGGGAAAGCCAAGAGACCCAGTACTTC	CASSRQSGGESQETQYF
TRBV9	13	TRBJ1-2	TRBD1	-	TGTGCCAGCAGGGGTACAGGGGGTTATGGCTACACCTTC	CASRGTGGYGYTF
TRBV5-5	16	TRBJ1-1	TRBD1	once	TGTGCCAGCAGCTTGGGGACAGGGGTAGGGGACACTGAAGCTTTCTTT	CASSLGTGVGDTEAFF
TRBV5-1	16	TRBJ2-1	TRBD2	-	TGCGCCAGCAGCCTGGGACTAGCGGGAAGGGGGAATGAGCAGTTCTTC	CASSLGLAGRGNEQFF
TRBV6-1	16	TRBJ2-3	TRBD1	-	TGTGCCAGCAGTGTTGACAGGGGGCGGGGCACAGATACGCAGTATTTT	CASSVDRGRGTDTQYF
TRBV27	15	TRBJ1-4	-	-	TGTGCCAGCAGTTTATCGCGACAGCCTAATGAAAAACTGTTTTTT	CASSLSRQPNEKLFF
TRBV2	15	TRBJ1-1	-	-	TGTGCCAGCAGTCGCGGGCAGGCCATGAACACTGAAGCTTTCTTT	CASSRGQAMNTEAFF
TRBV20-1	12	TRBJ2-1	-	-	TGCAGTGCTCGTGCGGAGGGTAGCGAGCAGTTCTTC	CSARAEGSEQFF
TRBV5-5	14	TRBJ1-2	TRBD1	-	TGTGCCAGCAGCCCGATGGGACAGGGGGAAGGCTACACCTTC	CASSPMGQGEGYTF
TRBV3-1/TRBV3-2	12	TRBJ1-6	-	-	TGTGCCAGCAGCCAGGCCATGTCACCCCTCCACTTT	CASSQAMSPLHF
TRBV30	11	TRBJ1-2	-	-	TGTGCCTGGAAGACAGGACTTGGCTACACCTTC	CAWKTGLGYTF
TRBV5-4	16	TRBJ2-1	TRBD2	-	TGTGCCAGCAGCTTGGTAGGGGCTAGCGGATACAATGAGCAGTTCTTC	CASSLVGASGYNEQFF
TRBV30	14	TRBJ1-2	-	-	TGTGCCTGGAGTGTACGGCTCACTAGTGGCGGCTACACCTTC	CAWSVRLTSGGYTF
TRBV2	19	TRBJ1-6	TRBD1	-	TGTGCCAGCAGGGGACAGGGAGCTATAGGAACGCGGACGAGTTCACCCCTCCACTTT	CASRGQGAIGTRTSSPLHF
TRBV18	14	TRBJ1-6	TRBD1	-	TGTGCCAGCTCACCCGACAGGGGCAATTCACCCCTCCACTTT	CASSPDRGNSPLHF
TRBV7-9	14	TRBJ2-7	-	-	TGTGCCAGCAGCGGAGGGGGCTCCCCCTACGAGCAGTACTTC	CASSGGGSPYEQYF
TRBV11-2	17	TRBJ1-4	TRBD1	once	TGTGCCAGCAGCTTAGGAGGGACAGGGGCCGCTAATGAAAAACTGTTTTTT	CASSLGGTGAANEKLFF
TRBV15	13	TRBJ2-7	-	-	TGTGCCACCAGCCGAGGAGACCAGGACGAGCAGTACTTC	CATSRGDQDEQYF
TRBV7-9	13	TRBJ2-7	-	-	TGTGCCAGCAGCCTCGCAGGGCTAAACGAGCAGTACTTC	CASSLAGLNEQYF
TRBV5-4	16	TRBJ1-2	TRBD1	-	TGTGCCAGCAGTTACGGGACAGGGGGCGCTAACTATGGCTACACCTTC	CASSYGTGGANYGYTF
TRBV19	16	TRBJ1-2	TRBD1	-	TGTGCCAGTACCCCCGATGGAGGGGGCTTGAGTTATGGCTACACCTTC	CASTPDGGGLSYGYTF
TRBV30	13	TRBJ1-1	-	-	TGTGCCTGGAGTGTATGGGAAGGGGCTGAAGCTTTCTTT	CAWSVWEGAEAFF
TRBV2	15	TRBJ1-4	-	-	TGTGCCAGCAGGCCACAACAGGCAGGCTGGGAAAAACTGTTTTTT	CASRPQQAGWEKLFF
TRBV19	15	TRBJ2-6	TRBD1	once	TGTGCCAGTAGTGGACAGGGGGCTGGGGCCAACGTCCTGACTTTC	CASSGQGAGANVLTF
TRBV5-8	15	TRBJ1-1	-	-	TGTGCCAGCAGCTTGGCCCTGGGGGCATTGGCTGAAGCTTTCTTT	CASSLALGALAEAFF
TRBV10-1	14	TRBJ2-6	-	-	TGCGCCAGCAGTTCGGGAGCTGGGGCCAACGTCCTGACTTTC	CASSSGAGANVLTF
TRBV27	18	TRBJ2-3	-	-	TGTGCCAGCAGTTTGACGACAGGTTCGTTGATCCTCACAGATACGCAGTATTTT	CASSLTTGSLILTDTQYF
TRBV12-3/TRBV12-4	13	TRBJ2-3	-	-	TGTGCCAGCAGCTGGGGGGGCACAGATACGCAGTATTTT	CASSWGGTDTQYF
TRBV18	14	TRBJ1-1	-	-	TGTGCCAGCTCACCTAGTCAGGGGAACACTGAAGCTTTCTTT	CASSPSQGNTEAFF
TRBV28	12	TRBJ1-3	-	few	TGTGCCAGCAGTTTCAGGGGAAACACCATATATTTT	CASSFRGNTIYF
TRBV7-9	17	TRBJ2-7	TRBD2	few	TGTGCCAGCAGCTTACCATTGTCTAGCGGGAGGGCCTACGAGCAGTACTTC	CASSLPLSSGRAYEQYF
TRBV18	14	TRBJ1-6	TRBD1	-	TGTGCCAGCTCCGCGGACAGGGTGAGATCACCCCTCCACTTT	CASSADRVRSPLHF
TRBV10-3	13	TRBJ1-3	-	once	TGTGCCATCAAAGCCGCCGAGGGAAACACCATATATTTT	CAIKAAEGNTIYF
TRBV6-5	14	TRBJ1-1	-	once	TGTGCCAGCAGCCTCTCCCCAATCGACAGGGAAGCTTTCTTT	CASSLSPIDREAFF
TRBV18	14	TRBJ2-3	-	-	TGTGCCAGCTCACCTACAGTAAACACAGATACGCAGTATTTT	CASSPTVNTDTQYF
TRBV11-3	14	TRBJ1-1	-	-	TGTGCCAGCAGCTTAGGGGGACAGAACACTGAAGCTTTCTTT	CASSLGGQNTEAFF
TRBV27	13	TRBJ1-1	TRBD1	once	TGTGCCAGCAGGCCCACCCAGGGGGCCGGAGCTTTCTTT	CASRPTQGAGAFF
TRBV29-1	13	TRBJ2-7	TRBD2	-	TGCAGCGCCGGGACTAGCGGGAGCCGGGAGCAGTACTTC	CSAGTSGSREQYF
TRBV6-5	15	TRBJ2-7	-	-	TGTGCCACAAGGGGCTGGGCCCAAGGAACCTACGAGCAGTACTTC	CATRGWAQGTYEQYF
TRBV6-5	11	TRBJ2-3	-	-	TGTGCCGGTGGGGGGACTTCGAGGGTCCATTTT	CAGGGTSRVHF
TRBV19	17	TRBJ2-2	TRBD1	-	TGTGCCAGTACCCCTACCCCTGGCAGGGGGCTCACCGGGGAGCTGTTTTTT	CASTPTPGRGLTGELFF
TRBV7-2	15	TRBJ1-6	TRBD1	-	TGTGCCAGCAGCCCTCAAACAGGGGGCGCGTCACCCCTCCACTTT	CASSPQTGGASPLHF